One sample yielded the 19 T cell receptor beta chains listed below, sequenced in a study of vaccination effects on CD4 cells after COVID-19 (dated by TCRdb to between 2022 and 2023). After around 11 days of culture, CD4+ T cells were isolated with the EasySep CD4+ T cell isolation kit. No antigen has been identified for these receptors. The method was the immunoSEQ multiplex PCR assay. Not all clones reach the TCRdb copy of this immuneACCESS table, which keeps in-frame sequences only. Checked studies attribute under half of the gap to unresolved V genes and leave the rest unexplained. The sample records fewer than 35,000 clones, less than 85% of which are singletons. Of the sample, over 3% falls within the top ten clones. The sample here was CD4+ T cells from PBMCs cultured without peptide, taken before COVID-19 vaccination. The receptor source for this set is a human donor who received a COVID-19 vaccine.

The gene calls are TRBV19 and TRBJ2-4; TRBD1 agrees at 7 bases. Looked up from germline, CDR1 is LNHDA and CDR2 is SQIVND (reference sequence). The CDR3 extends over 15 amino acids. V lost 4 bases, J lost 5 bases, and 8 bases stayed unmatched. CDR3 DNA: TGTGCCAGTAGTAGAACGGACAGGACGGAAAACATTCAGTACTTC. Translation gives CASSRTDRTENIQYF.

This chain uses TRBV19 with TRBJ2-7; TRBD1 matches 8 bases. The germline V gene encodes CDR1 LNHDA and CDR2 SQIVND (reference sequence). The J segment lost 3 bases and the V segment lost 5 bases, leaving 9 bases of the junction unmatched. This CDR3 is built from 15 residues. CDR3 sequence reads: CASSGTGTGGYEQYF. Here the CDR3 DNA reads TGTGCCAGTAGTGGAACCGGGACAGGAGGCTACGAGCAGTACTTC. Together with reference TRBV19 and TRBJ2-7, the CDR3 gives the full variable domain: DGGITQSPKYLFRKEGQNVTLSCEQNLNHDAMYWYRQDPGQGLRLIYYSQIVNDFQKGDIAEGYSVSREKKESFPLTVTSAQKNPTAFYLCASSGTGTGGYEQYFGPGTRLTVT.

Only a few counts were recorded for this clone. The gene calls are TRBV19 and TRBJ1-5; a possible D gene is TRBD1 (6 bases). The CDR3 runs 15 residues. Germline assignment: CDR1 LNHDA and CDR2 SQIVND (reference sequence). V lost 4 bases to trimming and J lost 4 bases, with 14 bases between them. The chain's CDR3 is CASSSVTGGNQPQHF. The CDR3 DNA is TGTGCCAGTAGTAGCGTGACAGGTGGGAATCAGCCCCAGCATTTT.

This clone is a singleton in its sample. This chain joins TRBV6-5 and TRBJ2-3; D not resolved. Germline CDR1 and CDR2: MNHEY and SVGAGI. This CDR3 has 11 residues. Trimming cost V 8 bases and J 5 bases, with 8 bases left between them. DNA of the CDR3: TGTGCCAGCTTAGCCCGAGATACGCAGTATTTT. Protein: CASLARDTQYF.

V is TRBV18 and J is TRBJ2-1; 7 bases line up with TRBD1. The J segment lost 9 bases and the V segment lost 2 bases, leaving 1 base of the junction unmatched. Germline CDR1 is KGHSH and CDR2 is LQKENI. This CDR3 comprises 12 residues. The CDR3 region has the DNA TGTGCCAGCTCACCAGACAGGGTTGAGCAGTTCTTC. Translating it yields CASSPDRVEQFF. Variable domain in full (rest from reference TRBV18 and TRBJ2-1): NAGVMQNPRHLVRRRGQEARLRCSPMKGHSHVYWYRQLPEEGLKFMVYLQKENIIDESGMPKERFSAEFPKEGPSILRIQQVVRGDSAAYFCASSPDRVEQFFGPGTRLTVL.

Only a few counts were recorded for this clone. DNA of the CDR3: TGTGCCAGCAGCCAAGTTGTCGGGGAGCTGTTTTTT. It specifies CASSQVVGELFF. V is TRBV3-1 (or the pseudogene TRBV3-2) and J is TRBJ2-2; D unresolved. The CDR3 covers 12 residues. V lost 1 base, J lost 7 bases, and 4 bases lay in between. Germline CDR1 reads LGHDT; CDR2 reads YNNKEL (reference sequence).

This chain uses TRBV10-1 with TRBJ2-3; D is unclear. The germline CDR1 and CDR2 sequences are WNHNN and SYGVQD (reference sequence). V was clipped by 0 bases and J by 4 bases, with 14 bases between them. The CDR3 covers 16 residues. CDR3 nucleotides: TGCGCCAGCAGTGAGTCAAGGGCAGGCCCCTCAGATACGCAGTATTTT. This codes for CASSESRAGPSDTQYF.

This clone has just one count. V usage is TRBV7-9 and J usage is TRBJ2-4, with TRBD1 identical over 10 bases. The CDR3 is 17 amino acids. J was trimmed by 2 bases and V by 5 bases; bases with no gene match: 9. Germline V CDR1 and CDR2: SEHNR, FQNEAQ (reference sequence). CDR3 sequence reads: CASSRGGQGRPKNIQYF. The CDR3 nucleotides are TGTGCCAGCAGCCGAGGGGGACAGGGGCGTCCCAAAAACATTCAGTACTTC.

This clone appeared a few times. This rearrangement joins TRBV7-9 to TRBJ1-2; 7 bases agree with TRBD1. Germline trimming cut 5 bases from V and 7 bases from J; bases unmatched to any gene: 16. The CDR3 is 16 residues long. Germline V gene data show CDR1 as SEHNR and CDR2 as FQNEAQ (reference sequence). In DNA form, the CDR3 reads TGTGCCAGCAGCCCAAAGGGGGGCGACAGGGAAGCTGGCTACACCTTC. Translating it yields CASSPKGGDREAGYTF.

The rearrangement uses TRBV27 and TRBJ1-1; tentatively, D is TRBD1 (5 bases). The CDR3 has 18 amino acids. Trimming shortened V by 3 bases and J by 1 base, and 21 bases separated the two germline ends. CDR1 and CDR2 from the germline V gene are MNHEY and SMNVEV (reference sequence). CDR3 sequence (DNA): TGTGCCAGCAGTTTTTTTGGGGACTTCTCTGAGAGGAACACTGAAGCTTTCTTT. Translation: CASSFFGDFSERNTEAFF.

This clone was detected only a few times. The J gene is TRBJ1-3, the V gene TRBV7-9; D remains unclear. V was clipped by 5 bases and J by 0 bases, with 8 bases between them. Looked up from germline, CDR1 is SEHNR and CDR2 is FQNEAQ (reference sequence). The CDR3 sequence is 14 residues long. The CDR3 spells CASSPANSGNTIYF. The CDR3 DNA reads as TGTGCCAGCAGCCCGGCAAACTCTGGAAACACCATATATTTT.

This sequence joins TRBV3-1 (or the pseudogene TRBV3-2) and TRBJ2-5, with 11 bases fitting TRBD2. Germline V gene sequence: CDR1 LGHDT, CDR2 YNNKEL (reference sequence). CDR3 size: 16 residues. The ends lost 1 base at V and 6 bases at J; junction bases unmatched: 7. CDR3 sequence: CASSQGVTSGSKTQYF. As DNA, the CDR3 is TGTGCCAGCAGCCAAGGGGTAACTAGCGGGAGTAAGACCCAGTACTTC.

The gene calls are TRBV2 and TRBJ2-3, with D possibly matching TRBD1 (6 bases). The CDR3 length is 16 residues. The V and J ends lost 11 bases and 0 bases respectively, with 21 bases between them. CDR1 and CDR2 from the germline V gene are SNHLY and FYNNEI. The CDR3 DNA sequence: TGTGCCGGAGCAGGTTTTTGGGGGCTCAGCACAGATACGCAGTATTTT. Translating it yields CAGAGFWGLSTDTQYF. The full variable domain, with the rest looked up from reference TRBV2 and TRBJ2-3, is EPEVTQTPSHQVTQMGQEVILRCVPISNHLYFYWYRQILGQKVEFLVSFYNNEISEKSEIFDDQFSVERPDGSNFTLKIRSTKLEDSAMYFCAGAGFWGLSTDTQYFGPGTRLTVL.

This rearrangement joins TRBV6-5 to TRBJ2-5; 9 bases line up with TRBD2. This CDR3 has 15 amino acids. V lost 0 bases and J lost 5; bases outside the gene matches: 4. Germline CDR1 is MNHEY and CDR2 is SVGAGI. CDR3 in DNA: TGTGCCAGCAGTTACTCGGCGGGGGGGCTGGAGACCCAGTACTTC. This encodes CASSYSAGGLETQYF.

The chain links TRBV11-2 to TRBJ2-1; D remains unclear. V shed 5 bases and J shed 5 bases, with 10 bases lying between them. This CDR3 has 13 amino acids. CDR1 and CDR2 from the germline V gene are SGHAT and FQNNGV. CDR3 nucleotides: TGTGCCAGCAGCCGAAGCCGGGACAATGAGCAGTTCTTC. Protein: CASSRSRDNEQFF.

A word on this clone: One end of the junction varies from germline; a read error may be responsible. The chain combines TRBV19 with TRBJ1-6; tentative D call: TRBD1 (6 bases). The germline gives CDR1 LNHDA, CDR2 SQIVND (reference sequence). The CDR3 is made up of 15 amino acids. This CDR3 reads CASSIISQGHSLLHF. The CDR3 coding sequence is TGTGCCAGTAGTATTATTAGCCAGGGACATTCACTCCTCCACTTT.

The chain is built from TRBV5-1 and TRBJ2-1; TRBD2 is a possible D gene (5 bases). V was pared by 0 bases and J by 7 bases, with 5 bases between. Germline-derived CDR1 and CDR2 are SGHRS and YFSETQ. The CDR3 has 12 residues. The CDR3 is CASSLGGNEQFF. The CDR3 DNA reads TGCGCCAGCAGCTTGGGCGGGAATGAGCAGTTCTTC.

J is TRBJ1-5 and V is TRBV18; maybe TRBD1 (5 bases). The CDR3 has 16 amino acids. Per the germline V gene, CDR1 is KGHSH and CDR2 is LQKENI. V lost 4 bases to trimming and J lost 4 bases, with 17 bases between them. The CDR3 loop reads CASSLYSRQSNQPQHF. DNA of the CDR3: TGTGCCAGCTCACTGTATTCCCGACAGTCAAATCAGCCCCAGCATTTT.

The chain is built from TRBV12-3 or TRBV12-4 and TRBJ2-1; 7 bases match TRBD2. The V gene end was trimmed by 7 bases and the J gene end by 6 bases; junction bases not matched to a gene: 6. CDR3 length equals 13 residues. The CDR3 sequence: CASTLAPINEQFF. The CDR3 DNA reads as TGTGCCAGCACACTAGCGCCTATCAATGAGCAGTTCTTC.